These 18 T cell receptor beta chains came from one sample sequenced in a study of control samples from healthy donors and cancer patients. Using immunoSEQ multiplex PCR, the repertoire was profiled, and TCRdb retains in-frame clones only, with some absent. The table has approximately 150,000 clones, approximately 91% seen once; the top ten hold just under 5%. Source material: blood. Receptors originate from a man aged 25-40 years in good health.

The chain combines TRBV9 with TRBJ2-7, with 7 bases that match TRBD2. V shed 0 bases, J shed 0 bases, and the junction held 3 bases outside the gene matches. The germline V gene has CDR1 SGDLS and CDR2 YYNGEE. This CDR3 region has 15 residues. The CDR3 spells CASSVGPSGSYEQYF. Here the CDR3 DNA reads TGTGCCAGCAGCGTAGGTCCTAGCGGCTCCTACGAGCAGTACTTC. Based on the CDR3 plus reference TRBV9 and TRBJ2-7, the full variable domain is DSGVTQTPKHLITATGQRVTLRCSPRSGDLSVYWYQQSLDQGLQFLIQYYNGEERAKGNILERFSAQQFPDLHSELNLSSLELGDSALYFCASSVGPSGSYEQYFGPGTRLTVT.

V and J are TRBV6-5 and TRBJ2-7, with 10 nucleotides matching TRBD2. The CDR3 consists of 15 residues. Germline CDR1 is MNHEY and CDR2 is SVGAGI. J gave up 5 bases and V 0 bases, and 4 bases lay outside the gene matches. The CDR3 DNA reads as TGTGCCAGCAGTTACTCGGGGACTAGCGATAACGAGCAGTACTTC. Encoded protein: CASSYSGTSDNEQYF.

In its sample, this clone was seen once. The chain is built from TRBV3-1 (or the pseudogene TRBV3-2) and TRBJ2-7; D not certain. V gave up 4 bases and J gave up 0 bases, with 13 bases separating them. Germline CDR1 and CDR2: LGHDT and YNNKEL (reference sequence). The length of the CDR3 is 15 residues. CDR3 bases: TGTGCCAGCAGCCCCACGGCCTCGAGCTCCTACGAGCAGTACTTC. Translation: CASSPTASSSYEQYF.

The chain recombines TRBV29-1 with TRBJ2-2; 9 nucleotides match TRBD1. After removal of 5 bases from V and 0 bases from J, the junction contained 4 bases not matched to a gene. The germline V gene has CDR1 SQVTM and CDR2 ANQGSEA. This CDR3 is built from 15 residues. CDR3 bases: TGCAGCGTTAAACAGGGGGCTACGAACACCGGGGAGCTGTTTTTT. Translated, it gives CSVKQGATNTGELFF.

The chain uses TRBV24-1 and TRBJ2-5; 12 nucleotides line up with TRBD1. The trim removed 4 bases at V and 5 bases at J, leaving 7 bases unmatched. CDR1 KGHDR and CDR2 SFDVKD come from the germline V gene. The CDR3 contains 16 residues. In DNA form, the CDR3 reads TGTGCCACCAGTGAGTCCGGGACAGGGGGCAGGGAGACCCAGTACTTC. Its protein product is CATSESGTGGRETQYF.

The chain couples TRBV25-1 to TRBJ2-3; no clear D. V gave up 2 bases and J gave up 7 bases, with 7 bases separating them. This CDR3 is built from 12 residues. From germline, CDR1 is MGHDK and CDR2 SYGVNS. Here the CDR3 DNA reads TGTGCCAGCAGTGAAAAGGATTATACGCAGTATTTT. This encodes CASSEKDYTQYF.

The chain uses TRBV10-3 and TRBJ2-5, with TRBD2 identical over 10 bases. The CDR3 runs to 17 residues. V dropped 3 bases and J dropped 7; count of bases not matched to a gene: 14. Germline CDR1 ENHRY, CDR2 SYGVKD. DNA for the CDR3: TGTGCCATCAGTGATGTTTCTAGCGGGGGCCCGTGGGGGACCCAGTACTTC. Protein product: CAISDVSSGGPWGTQYF.

The genes are TRBV5-5 and TRBJ1-6; D might be TRBD1 (5 bases). Germline values: CDR1 SGHKS, CDR2 YYEKEE (reference sequence). The CDR3 extends over 14 amino acids. Trimming removed 9 bases at V and 10 bases at J, with 20 bases between. The CDR3, as DNA: TGTGCCACCCAGCTTGTTACAGGCAGGTCACCCCTCCACTTT. Protein: CATQLVTGRSPLHF.

J is TRBJ2-1 and V is TRBV5-1; possibly TRBD1 or TRBD2 for D (5 bases each). CDR3 length: 13 residues. Germline V gene data show CDR1 as SGHRS and CDR2 as YFSETQ. The germline V and J ends were trimmed by 1 base and 7 bases, with 9 bases remaining between them. The CDR3 DNA reads TGCGCCAGCAGCTTGACGGGGCTGAATGAGCAGTTCTTC. It translates to CASSLTGLNEQFF.

This chain connects TRBV10-2 to TRBJ1-5; D perhaps matches TRBD1 (6 bases). V was trimmed by 3 bases and J by 6 bases, leaving 9 bases between them. The CDR3 consists of 13 residues. Germline values: CDR1 WSHSY, CDR2 SAAADI. CDR3: CASSEQGGQPQHF. The CDR3 coding sequence is TGCGCCAGCAGTGAACAGGGAGGTCAGCCCCAGCATTTT.

V gene TRBV20-1 combines with J gene TRBJ2-5; D is possibly TRBD1 (6 bases). This CDR3 comprises 11 residues. The germline CDR1 and CDR2 sequences are DFQATT and SNEGSKA (reference sequence). The V gene lost 2 bases and the J gene lost 7 bases, with 8 bases spanning the gap. The DNA of the CDR3 is TGCAGTGCTAGAATACAGGGGACCCAGTACTTC. Translation gives CSARIQGTQYF.

V gene TRBV18 combines with J gene TRBJ1-2; a weak D match, TRBD1 (5 bases). V lost 6 bases, J lost 3 bases, and 17 bases lay in between. CDR3 length: 15 amino acids. Germline-derived CDR1 and CDR2 are KGHSH and LQKENI. The CDR3 region is CASSAGTGLDYGYTF. CDR3 DNA: TGTGCCAGCTCCGCAGGAACGGGGCTCGACTATGGCTACACCTTC.

The CDR3 protein is CASSYRGQGVYEQYF. The DNA for the CDR3 is TGTGCCAGCAGTTACAGGGGACAAGGCGTGTACGAGCAGTACTTC. The J gene is TRBJ2-7, the V gene TRBV6-5; perhaps TRBD1 as D (6 bases). In germline, CDR1 is MNHEY, CDR2 SVGAGI. The CDR3 runs to 15 residues. V was pared by 2 bases and J by 4 bases, with 15 bases between.

The genes are TRBV7-3 and TRBJ2-7, with no clear D. V lost 1 base, J lost 2 bases, and 6 bases lay in between. Germline V gene sequence: CDR1 SGHTA, CDR2 FQGTGA. This CDR3 spans 13 amino acids. The CDR3 DNA sequence: TGTGCCAGCAGCTTAATGGGGACCTACGAGCAGTACTTC. Protein product: CASSLMGTYEQYF.

The rearrangement uses TRBV5-1 and TRBJ2-1; 7 bases map to TRBD2. CDR1 SGHRS and CDR2 YFSETQ come from the germline V gene. Losses at the gene ends were 0 bases for V and 0 bases for J; bases not matched to a gene: 6. This CDR3 spans 17 amino acids. CDR3 bases: TGCGCCAGCAGCTTGGGTCCTAGCGGTGACTCCTACAATGAGCAGTTCTTC. Translation gives CASSLGPSGDSYNEQFF.

The J gene is TRBJ2-7, the V gene TRBV6-2 or TRBV6-3, with D perhaps matching TRBD1 or TRBD2 (5 bases each). V lost 2 bases and J lost 4, with 12 bases in between. The CDR3 has 14 amino acids. Germline V CDR1 and CDR2: MNHEY, SVGEGT. The CDR3 DNA reads TGTGCCAGCAGTTACCTTCAGGGAGCGTACGAGCAGTACTTC. The encoded protein is CASSYLQGAYEQYF.

This chain joins TRBV7-9 and TRBJ2-3; D remains unclear. The germline gives CDR1 SEHNR, CDR2 FQNEAQ (reference sequence). V dropped 3 bases and J dropped 1 base, with 11 bases sitting between them. This CDR3 is 15 amino acids long. Here the CDR3 reads CASSFSFGGTDTQYF. The CDR3 region has the DNA TGTGCCAGCAGCTTTTCGTTTGGGGGCACAGATACGCAGTATTTT.

The CDR3 is CAWSVGVVEKLFF. For the CDR3, the DNA is TGTGCCTGGAGTGTTGGGGTGGTGGAAAAACTGTTTTTT. The chain recombines TRBV30 with TRBJ1-4; no definite D call. Germline V gene lookup returns CDR1 GTSNPN and CDR2 SVGIG (reference sequence). The CDR3 covers 13 residues. Trimming took off 0 bases at V and 8 bases at J, with 10 bases between the two ends.